The table lists the clone carrying this T cell receptor (beta chain) with many counts. Its antigen is undetermined. The sample belongs to a study of early T cells in non-severe SARS-CoV-2 infection. Study at large: Unsorted whole-blood RNA was sequenced in bulk, leaving chains unpaired.

Individual cDNA molecules were tagged with unique molecular identifiers, the study reported. Each CDR3 protein is one row after TCRdb ran MiXCR on the 5' RACE reads. The sample has 65,000 to 95,000 distinct CDR3 sequences, roughly a sixth seen once. Study-level points and caveats: VDJdb matching favored anti-spike CD8 responses, missing private and CD4 specificities.

Germline V lookup: CDR1 PRHDT, CDR2 FYEKMQ (reference sequence). V dropped 5 bases and J dropped 0 bases, with 15 bases sitting between them. The CDR3 has 16 amino acids. Sequencing input: whole blood. The chain combines TRBV13 with TRBJ2-3; D is unclear. This clonotype originated in an adult who was a healthcare worker with PCR-confirmed SARS-CoV-2 infection or an uninfected control (not recorded which). The CDR3 DNA reads as TGTGCCAGCAGCCCGACGAGGCTCCCTAGCACAGATACGCAGTATTTT. Residues: CASSPTRLPSTDTQYF.